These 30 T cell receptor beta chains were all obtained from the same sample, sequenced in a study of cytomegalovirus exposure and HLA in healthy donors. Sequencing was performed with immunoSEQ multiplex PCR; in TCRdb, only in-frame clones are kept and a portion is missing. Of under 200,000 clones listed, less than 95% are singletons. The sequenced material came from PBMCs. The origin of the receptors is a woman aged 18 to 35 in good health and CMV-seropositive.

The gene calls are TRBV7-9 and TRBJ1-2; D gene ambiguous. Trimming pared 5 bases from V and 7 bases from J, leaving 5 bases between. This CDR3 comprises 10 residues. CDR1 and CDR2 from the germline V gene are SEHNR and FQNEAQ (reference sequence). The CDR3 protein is CASSPGGYTF. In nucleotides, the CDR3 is TGTGCCAGCAGCCCGGGTGGCTACACCTTC. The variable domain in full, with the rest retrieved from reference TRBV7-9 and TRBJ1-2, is DTGVSQNPRHKITKRGQNVTFRCDPISEHNRLYWYRQTLGQGPEFLTYFQNEAQLEKSRLLSDRFSAERPKGSFSTLEIQRTEQGDSAMYLCASSPGGYTFGSGTRLTVV.

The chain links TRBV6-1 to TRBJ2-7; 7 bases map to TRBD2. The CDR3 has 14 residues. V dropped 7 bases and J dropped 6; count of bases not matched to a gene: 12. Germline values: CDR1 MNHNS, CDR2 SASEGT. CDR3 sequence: CASTPGLGILEQYF. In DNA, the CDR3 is TGTGCCAGCACTCCAGGACTAGGTATCCTCGAGCAGTACTTC.

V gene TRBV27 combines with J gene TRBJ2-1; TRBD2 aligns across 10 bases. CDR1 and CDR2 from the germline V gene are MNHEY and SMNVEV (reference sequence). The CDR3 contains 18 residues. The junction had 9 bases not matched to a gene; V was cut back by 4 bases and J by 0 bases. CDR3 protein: CASSSTSGLASSYNEQFF. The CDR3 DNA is TGTGCCAGCAGTTCGACTAGCGGGTTGGCCAGCTCCTACAATGAGCAGTTCTTC.

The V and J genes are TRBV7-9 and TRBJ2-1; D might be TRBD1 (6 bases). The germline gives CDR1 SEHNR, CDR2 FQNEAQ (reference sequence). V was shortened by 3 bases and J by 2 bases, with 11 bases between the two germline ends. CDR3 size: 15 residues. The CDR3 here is CASSLGQGPYNEQFF. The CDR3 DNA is TGTGCCAGCAGCTTGGGTCAGGGGCCCTACAATGAGCAGTTCTTC.

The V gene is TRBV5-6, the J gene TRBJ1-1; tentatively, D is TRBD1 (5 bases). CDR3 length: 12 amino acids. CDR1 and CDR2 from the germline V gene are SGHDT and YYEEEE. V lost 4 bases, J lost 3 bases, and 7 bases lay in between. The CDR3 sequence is CASSQTDTEAFF. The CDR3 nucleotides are TGTGCCAGCAGCCAGACAGACACTGAAGCTTTCTTT.

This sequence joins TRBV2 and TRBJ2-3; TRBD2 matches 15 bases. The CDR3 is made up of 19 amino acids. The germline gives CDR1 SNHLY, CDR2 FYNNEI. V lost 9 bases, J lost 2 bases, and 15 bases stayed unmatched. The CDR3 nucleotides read TGTGCCAGAAGGGCCCGGACTAGCGGGGGGGCTCAGGCCACAGATACGCAGTATTTT. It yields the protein CARRARTSGGAQATDTQYF. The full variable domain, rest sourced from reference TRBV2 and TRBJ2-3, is EPEVTQTPSHQVTQMGQEVILRCVPISNHLYFYWYRQILGQKVEFLVSFYNNEISEKSEIFDDQFSVERPDGSNFTLKIRSTKLEDSAMYFCARRARTSGGAQATDTQYFGPGTRLTVL.

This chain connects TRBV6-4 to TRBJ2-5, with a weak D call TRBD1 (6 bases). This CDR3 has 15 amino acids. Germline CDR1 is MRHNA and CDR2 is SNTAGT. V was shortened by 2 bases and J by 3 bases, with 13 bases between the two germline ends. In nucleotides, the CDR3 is TGTGCCAGCAGTGACCCGACAGGATCCGAAGAGACCCAGTACTTC. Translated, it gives CASSDPTGSEETQYF.

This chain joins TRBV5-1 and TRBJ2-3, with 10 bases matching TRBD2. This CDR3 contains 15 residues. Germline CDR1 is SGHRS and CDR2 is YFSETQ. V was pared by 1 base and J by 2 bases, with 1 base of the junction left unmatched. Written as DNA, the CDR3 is TGCGCCAGCAGCTTGACTAGCGGGGCCACAGATACGCAGTATTTT. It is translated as CASSLTSGATDTQYF.

This CDR3 is CASSPSPAGPQGEQYF. The CDR3 nucleotides read TGTGCCAGCAGTCCTAGCCCCGCGGGACCGCAAGGCGAGCAGTACTTC. The V and J genes are TRBV28 and TRBJ2-7; D might be TRBD2 (6 bases). The CDR3 is 16 amino acids. V was trimmed by 5 bases and J by 6 bases, leaving 23 bases between them. CDR1 and CDR2 from the germline V gene are MDHEN and SYDVKM.

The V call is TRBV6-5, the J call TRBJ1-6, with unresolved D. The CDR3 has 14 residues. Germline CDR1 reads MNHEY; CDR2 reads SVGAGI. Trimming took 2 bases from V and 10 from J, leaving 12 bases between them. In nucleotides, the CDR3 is TGTGCCAGCAGTTACCCCGACAAACGCTCACCCCTCCACTTT. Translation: CASSYPDKRSPLHF.

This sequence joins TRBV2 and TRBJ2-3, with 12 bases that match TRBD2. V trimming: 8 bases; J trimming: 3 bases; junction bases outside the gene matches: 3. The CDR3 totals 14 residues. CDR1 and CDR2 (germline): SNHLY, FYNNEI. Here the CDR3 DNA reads TGTGCCAGCCGGGGACTAGCGGGTACAGATACGCAGTATTTT. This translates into CASRGLAGTDTQYF.

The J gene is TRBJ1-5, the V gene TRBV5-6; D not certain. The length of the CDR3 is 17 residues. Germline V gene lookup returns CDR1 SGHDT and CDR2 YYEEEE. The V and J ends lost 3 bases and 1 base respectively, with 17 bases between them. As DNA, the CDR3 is TGTGCCAGCAGCTCCCTGGGAGGGCCTTTGAGCAATCAGCCCCAGCATTTT. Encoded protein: CASSSLGGPLSNQPQHF.

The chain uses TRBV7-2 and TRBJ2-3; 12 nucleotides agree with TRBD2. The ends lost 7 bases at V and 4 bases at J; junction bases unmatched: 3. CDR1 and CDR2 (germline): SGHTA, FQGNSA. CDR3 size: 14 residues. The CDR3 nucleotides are TGTGCCAGCACTAGCGGGGGGGCTCCAGATACGCAGTATTTT. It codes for CASTSGGAPDTQYF. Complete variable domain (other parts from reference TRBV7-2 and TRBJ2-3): GAGVSQSPSNKVTEKGKDVELRCDPISGHTALYWYRQSLGQGLEFLIYFQGNSAPDKSGLPSDRFSAERTGGSVSTLTIQRTQQEDSAVYLCASTSGGAPDTQYFGPGTRLTVL.

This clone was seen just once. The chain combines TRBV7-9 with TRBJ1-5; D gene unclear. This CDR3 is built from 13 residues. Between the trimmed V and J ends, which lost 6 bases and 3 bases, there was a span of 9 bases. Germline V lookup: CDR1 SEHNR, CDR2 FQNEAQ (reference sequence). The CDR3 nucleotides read TGTGCCAGCAGTCCCCCAGACAATCAGCCCCAGCATTTT. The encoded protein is CASSPPDNQPQHF.

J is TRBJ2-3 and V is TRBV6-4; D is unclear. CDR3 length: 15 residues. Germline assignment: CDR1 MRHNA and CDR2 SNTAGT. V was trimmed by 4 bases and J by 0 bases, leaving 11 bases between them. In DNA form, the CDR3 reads TGTGCCAGCAGTGGGGCGCCTCCTAGCACAGATACGCAGTATTTT. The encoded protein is CASSGAPPSTDTQYF.

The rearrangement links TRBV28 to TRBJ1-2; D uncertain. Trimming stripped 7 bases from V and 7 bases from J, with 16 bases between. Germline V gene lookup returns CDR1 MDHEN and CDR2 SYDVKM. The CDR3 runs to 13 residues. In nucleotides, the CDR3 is TGTGCCAGCACCGTTTTAGTTACGGTTGGCTACACCTTC. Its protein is CASTVLVTVGYTF.

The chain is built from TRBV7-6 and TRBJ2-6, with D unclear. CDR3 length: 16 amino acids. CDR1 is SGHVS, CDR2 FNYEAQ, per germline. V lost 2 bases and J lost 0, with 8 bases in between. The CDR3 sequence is CASSLTHSSGANVLTF. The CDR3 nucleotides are TGTGCCAGCAGCTTAACCCACAGCTCTGGGGCCAACGTCCTGACTTTC.

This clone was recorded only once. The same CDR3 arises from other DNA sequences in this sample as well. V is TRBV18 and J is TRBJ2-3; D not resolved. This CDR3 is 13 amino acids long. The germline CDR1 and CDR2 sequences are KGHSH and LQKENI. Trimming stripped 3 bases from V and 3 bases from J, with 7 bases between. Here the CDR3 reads CASSPPLTDTQYF. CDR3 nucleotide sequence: TGTGCCAGCTCACCGCCACTGACAGATACGCAGTATTTT.

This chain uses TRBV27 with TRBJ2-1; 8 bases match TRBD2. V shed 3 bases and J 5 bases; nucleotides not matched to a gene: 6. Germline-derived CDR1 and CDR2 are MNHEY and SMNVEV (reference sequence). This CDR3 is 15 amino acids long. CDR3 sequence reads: CASSFGRGEDNEQFF. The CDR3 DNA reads TGTGCCAGCAGTTTTGGGCGGGGGGAAGACAATGAGCAGTTCTTC.

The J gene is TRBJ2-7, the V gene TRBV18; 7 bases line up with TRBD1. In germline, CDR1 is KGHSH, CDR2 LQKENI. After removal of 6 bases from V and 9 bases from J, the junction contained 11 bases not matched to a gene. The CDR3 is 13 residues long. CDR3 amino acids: CASSSGGDPVQYF. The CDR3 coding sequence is TGTGCCAGCTCCTCAGGGGGAGATCCGGTGCAGTACTTC.

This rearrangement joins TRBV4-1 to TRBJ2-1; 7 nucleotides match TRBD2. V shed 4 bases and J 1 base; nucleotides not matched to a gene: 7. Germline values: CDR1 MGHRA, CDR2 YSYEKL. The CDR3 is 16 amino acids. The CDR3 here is CASSLGTILSYNEQFF. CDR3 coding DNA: TGCGCCAGCAGCCTCGGGACTATTTTATCCTACAATGAGCAGTTCTTC.

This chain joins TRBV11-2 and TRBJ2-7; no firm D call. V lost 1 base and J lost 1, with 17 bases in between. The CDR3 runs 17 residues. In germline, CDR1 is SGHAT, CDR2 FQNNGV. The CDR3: CASSLVSGVQASYEQYF. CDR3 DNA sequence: TGTGCCAGCAGCTTAGTTTCCGGAGTTCAAGCTTCCTACGAGCAGTACTTC.

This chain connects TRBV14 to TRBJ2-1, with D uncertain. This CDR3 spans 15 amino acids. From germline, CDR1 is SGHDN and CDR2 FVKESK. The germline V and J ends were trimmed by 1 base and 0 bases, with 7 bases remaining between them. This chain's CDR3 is CASSQGSSSYNEQFF. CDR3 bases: TGTGCCAGCAGCCAAGGCTCTAGCTCCTACAATGAGCAGTTCTTC.

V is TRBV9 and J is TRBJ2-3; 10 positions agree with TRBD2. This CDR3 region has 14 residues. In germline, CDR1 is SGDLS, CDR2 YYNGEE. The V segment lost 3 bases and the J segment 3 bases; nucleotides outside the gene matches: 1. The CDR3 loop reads CASSALAGTDTQYF. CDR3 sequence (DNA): TGTGCCAGCAGCGCACTAGCGGGGACAGATACGCAGTATTTT.

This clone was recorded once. DNA for the CDR3: TGCGCCAGCAGCATCGACAGTAACTATGGCTACACCTTC. As protein: CASSIDSNYGYTF. This rearrangement joins TRBV5-1 to TRBJ1-2, with D possibly being TRBD1 (5 bases). Per the germline V gene, CDR1 is SGHRS and CDR2 is YFSETQ. The CDR3 sequence is 13 residues long. Between the trimmed V and J ends, which lost 4 bases and 1 base, there was a span of 8 bases.

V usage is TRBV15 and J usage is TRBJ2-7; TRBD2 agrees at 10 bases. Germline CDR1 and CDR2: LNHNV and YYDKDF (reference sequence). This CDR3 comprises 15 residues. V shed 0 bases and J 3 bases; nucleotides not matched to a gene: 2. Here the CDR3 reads CATSRETSGNYEQYF. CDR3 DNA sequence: TGTGCCACCAGCAGAGAAACTAGCGGGAACTACGAGCAGTACTTC.

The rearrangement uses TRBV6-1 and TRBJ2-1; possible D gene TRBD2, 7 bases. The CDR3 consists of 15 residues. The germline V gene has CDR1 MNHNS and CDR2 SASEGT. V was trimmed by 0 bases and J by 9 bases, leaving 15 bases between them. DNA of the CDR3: TGTGCCAGCAGTGAAGCGACGGGGGGCTTTGGTGAGCAGTTCTTC. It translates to CASSEATGGFGEQFF.

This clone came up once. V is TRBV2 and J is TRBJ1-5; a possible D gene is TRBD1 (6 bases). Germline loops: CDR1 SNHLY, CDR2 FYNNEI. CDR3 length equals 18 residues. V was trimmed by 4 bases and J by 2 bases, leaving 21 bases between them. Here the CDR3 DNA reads TGTGCCAGCAGTGTCCCGGGAGGGGCGGGGGGCCGCAATCAGCCCCAGCATTTT. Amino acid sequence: CASSVPGGAGGRNQPQHF.

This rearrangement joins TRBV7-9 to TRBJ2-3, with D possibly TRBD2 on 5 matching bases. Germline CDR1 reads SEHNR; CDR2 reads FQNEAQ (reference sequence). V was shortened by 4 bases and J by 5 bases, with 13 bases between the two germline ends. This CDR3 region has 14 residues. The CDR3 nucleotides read TGTGCCAGCAGCTCCGGGGTGGGGAGAGATACGCAGTATTTT. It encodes CASSSGVGRDTQYF.

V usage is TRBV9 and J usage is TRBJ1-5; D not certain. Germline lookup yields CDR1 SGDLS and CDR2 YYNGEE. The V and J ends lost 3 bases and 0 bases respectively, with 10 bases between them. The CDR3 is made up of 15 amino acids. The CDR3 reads CASSASHHSNQPQHF. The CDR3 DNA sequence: TGTGCCAGCAGCGCATCACACCATAGCAATCAGCCCCAGCATTTT.